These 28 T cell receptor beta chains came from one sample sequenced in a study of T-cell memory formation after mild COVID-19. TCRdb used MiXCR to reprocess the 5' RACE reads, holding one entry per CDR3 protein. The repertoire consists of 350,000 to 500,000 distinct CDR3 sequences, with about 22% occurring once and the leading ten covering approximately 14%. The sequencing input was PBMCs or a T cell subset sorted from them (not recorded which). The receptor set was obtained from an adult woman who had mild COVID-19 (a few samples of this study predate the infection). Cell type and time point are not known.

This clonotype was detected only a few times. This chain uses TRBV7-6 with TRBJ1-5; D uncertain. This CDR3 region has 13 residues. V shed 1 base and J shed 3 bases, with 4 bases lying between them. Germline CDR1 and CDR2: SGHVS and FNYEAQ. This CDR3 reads CASSLEDNQPQHF. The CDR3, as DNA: TGTGCCAGCAGCTTAGAGGACAATCAGCCCCAGCATTTT.

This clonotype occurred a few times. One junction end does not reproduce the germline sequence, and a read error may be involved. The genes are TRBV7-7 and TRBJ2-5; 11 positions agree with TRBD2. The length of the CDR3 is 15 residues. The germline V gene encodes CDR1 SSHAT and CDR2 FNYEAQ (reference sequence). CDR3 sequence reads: CASSLGTSGSGTQYF. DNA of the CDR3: TGTGCTAGCAGCTTGGGGACTAGCGGTTCGGGGACCCAGTACTTC.

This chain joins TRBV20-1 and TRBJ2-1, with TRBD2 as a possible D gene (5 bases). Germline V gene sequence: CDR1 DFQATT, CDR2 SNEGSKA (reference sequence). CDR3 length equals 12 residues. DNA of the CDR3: TGCGCCGGGGAAACTAGCTACAATGAGCAGTTCTTC. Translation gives CAGETSYNEQFF.

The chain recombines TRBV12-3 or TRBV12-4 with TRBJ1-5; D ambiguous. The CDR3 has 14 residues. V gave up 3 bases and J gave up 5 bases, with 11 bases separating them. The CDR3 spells CASSFESGYQPQHF. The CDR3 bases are TGTGCCAGCAGTTTTGAGTCAGGTTATCAGCCCCAGCATTTT.

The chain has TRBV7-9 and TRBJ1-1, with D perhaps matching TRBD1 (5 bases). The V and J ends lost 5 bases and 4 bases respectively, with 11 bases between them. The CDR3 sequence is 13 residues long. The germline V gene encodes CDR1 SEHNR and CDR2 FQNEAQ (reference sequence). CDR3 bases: TGTGCCAGCAGCCTGACAGATGCCACTGAAGCTTTCTTT. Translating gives CASSLTDATEAFF.

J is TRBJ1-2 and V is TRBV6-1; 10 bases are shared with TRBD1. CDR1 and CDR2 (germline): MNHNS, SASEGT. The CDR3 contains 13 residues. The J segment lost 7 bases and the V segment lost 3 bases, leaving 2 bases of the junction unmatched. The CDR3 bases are TGTGCCAGCAGTGAGACAGGGGGCAGTGGCTACACCTTC. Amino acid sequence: CASSETGGSGYTF.

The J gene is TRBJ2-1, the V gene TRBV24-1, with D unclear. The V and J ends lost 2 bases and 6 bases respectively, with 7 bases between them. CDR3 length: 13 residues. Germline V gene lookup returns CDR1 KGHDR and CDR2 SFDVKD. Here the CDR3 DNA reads TGTGCCACCAGTGATTCCCCTAGCAATGAGCAGTTCTTC. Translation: CATSDSPSNEQFF.

This CDR3 reads CASSVAGPPGELFF. Here the CDR3 DNA reads TGTGCCAGCAGCGTCGCGGGGCCCCCCGGGGAGCTGTTTTTT. J is TRBJ2-2 and V is TRBV7-9; D is perhaps TRBD2 (6 bases). There are 14 residues in the CDR3. Germline V lookup: CDR1 SEHNR, CDR2 FQNEAQ (reference sequence). V lost 5 bases to trimming and J lost 6 bases, with 13 bases between them. The full variable domain, in which reference TRBV7-9 and TRBJ2-2 provide the parts outside the CDR3, is DTGVSQNPRHKITKRGQNVTFRCDPISEHNRLYWYRQTLGQGPEFLTYFQNEAQLEKSRLLSDRFSAERPKGSFSTLEIQRTEQGDSAMYLCASSVAGPPGELFFGEGSRLTVL.

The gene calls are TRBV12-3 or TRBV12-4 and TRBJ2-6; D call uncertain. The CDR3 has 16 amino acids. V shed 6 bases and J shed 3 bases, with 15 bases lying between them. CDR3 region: CASSLLQLNGANVLTF. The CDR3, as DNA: TGTGCCAGCAGCCTACTCCAGCTGAATGGGGCCAACGTCCTGACTTTC.

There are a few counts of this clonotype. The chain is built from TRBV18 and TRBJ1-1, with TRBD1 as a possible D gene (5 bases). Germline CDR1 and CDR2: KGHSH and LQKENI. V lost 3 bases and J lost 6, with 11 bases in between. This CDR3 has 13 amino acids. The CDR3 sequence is CASSPGGGAEAFF. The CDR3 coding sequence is TGTGCCAGCTCACCTGGGGGAGGCGCTGAAGCTTTCTTT.

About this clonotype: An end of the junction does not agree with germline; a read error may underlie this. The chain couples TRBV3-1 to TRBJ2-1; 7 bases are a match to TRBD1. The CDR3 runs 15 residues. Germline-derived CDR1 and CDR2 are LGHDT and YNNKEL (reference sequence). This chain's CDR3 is CASRQELLGGHEQFF. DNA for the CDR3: TGTGCCAGCAGACAAGAACTGTTAGGGGGCCATGAGCAGTTCTTC.

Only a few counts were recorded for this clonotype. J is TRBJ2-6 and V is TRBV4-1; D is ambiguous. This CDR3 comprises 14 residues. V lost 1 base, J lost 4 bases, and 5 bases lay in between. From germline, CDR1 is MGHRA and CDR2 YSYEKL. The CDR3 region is CASSQGVGANVLTF. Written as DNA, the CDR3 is TGCGCCAGCAGCCAAGGGGTAGGGGCCAACGTCCTGACTTTC.

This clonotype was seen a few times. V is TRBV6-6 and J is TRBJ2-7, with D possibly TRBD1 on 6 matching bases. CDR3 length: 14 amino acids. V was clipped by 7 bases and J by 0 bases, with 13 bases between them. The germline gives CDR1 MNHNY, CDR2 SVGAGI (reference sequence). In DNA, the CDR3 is TGTGCCAGCAAGACGACAGGTAGCTCCTACGAGCAGTACTTC. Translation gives CASKTTGSSYEQYF.

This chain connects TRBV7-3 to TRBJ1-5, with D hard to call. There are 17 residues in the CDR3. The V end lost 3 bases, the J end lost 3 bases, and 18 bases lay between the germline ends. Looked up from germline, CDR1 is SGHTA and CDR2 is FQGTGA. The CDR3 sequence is CASSFPSGIRYNQPQHF. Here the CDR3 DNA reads TGTGCCAGCAGCTTCCCTTCAGGAATACGATACAATCAGCCCCAGCATTTT. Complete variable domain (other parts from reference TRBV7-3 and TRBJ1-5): GAGVSQTPSNKVTEKGKYVELRCDPISGHTALYWYRQSLGQGPEFLIYFQGTGAADDSGLPNDRFFAVRPEGSVSTLKIQRTERGDSAVYLCASSFPSGIRYNQPQHFGDGTRLSIL.

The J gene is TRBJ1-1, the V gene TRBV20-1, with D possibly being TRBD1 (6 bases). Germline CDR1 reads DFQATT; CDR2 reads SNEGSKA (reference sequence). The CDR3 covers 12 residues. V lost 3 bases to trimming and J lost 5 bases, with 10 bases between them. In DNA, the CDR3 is TGCAGTGCTAGGGCAGGGGTTACTGAAGCTTTCTTT. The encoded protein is CSARAGVTEAFF.

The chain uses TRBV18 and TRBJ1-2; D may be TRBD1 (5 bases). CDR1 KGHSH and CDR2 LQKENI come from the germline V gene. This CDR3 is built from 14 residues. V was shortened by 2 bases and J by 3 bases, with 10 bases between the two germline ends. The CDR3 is CASSPEGTDYGYTF. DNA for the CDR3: TGTGCCAGCTCACCAGAGGGGACGGACTATGGCTACACCTTC.

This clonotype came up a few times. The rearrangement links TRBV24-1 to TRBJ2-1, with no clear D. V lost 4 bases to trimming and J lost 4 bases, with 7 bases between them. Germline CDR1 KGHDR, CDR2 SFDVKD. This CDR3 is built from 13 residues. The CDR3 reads CATSEKLYNEQFF. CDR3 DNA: TGTGCCACCAGTGAAAAACTGTACAATGAGCAGTTCTTC.

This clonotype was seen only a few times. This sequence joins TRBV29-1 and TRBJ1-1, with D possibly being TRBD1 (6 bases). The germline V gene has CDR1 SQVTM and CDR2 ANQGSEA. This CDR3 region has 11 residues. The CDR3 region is CGGGQGLWAFF. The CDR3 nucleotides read TGCGGAGGGGGTCAGGGGCTATGGGCTTTCTTT.

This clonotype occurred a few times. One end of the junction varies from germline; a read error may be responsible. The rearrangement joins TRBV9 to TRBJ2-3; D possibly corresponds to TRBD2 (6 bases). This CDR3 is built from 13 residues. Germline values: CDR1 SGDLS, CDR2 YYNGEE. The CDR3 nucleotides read TGTGCCAGCAGTGGAGCGGGCACCGATACGCAGTATTTT. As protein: CASSGAGTDTQYF.

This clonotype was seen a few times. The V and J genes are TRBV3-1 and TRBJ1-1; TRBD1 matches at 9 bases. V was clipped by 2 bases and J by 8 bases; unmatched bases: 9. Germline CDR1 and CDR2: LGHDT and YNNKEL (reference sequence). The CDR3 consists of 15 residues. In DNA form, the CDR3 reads TGTGCCAGCAGCCAAATCACAGGGGGCCGAAAGGAAGCTTTCTTT. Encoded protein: CASSQITGGRKEAFF. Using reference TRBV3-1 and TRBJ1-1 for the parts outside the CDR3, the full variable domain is DTAVSQTPKYLVTQMGNDKSIKCEQNLGHDTMYWYKQDSKKFLKIMFSYNNKELIINETVPNRFSPKSPDKAHLNLHINSLELGDSAVYFCASSQITGGRKEAFFGQGTRLTVV.

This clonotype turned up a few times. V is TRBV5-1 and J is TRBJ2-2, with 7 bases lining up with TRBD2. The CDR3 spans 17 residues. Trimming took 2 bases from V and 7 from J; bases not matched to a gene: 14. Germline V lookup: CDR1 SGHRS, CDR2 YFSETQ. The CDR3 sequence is CASSLDGGSIKNGELFF. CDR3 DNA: TGCGCCAGCAGCTTAGATGGCGGGAGTATAAAGAACGGGGAGCTGTTTTTT.

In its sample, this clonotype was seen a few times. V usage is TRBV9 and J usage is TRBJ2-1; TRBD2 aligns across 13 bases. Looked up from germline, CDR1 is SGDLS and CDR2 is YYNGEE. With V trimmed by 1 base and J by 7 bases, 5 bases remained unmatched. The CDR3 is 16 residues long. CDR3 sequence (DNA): TGTGCCAGCAGCGTACCGGGACTAGCGGGACAGAATGAGCAGTTCTTC. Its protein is CASSVPGLAGQNEQFF. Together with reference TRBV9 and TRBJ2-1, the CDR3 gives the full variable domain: DSGVTQTPKHLITATGQRVTLRCSPRSGDLSVYWYQQSLDQGLQFLIQYYNGEERAKGNILERFSAQQFPDLHSELNLSSLELGDSALYFCASSVPGLAGQNEQFFGPGTRLTVL.

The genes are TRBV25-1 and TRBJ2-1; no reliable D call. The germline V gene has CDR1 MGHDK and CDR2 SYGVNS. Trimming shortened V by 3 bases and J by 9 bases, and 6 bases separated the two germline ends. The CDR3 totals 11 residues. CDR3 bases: TGTGCCAGCAGTGAGAGGAGTGAGCAGTTCTTC. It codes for CASSERSEQFF.

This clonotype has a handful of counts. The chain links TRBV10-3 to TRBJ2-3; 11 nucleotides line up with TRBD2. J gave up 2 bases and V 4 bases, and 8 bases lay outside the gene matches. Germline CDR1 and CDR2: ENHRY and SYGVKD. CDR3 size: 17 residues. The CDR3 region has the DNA TGTGCCATCAGTGCTCCGACTAGCGGGGAAGTCACAGATACGCAGTATTTT. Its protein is CAISAPTSGEVTDTQYF.

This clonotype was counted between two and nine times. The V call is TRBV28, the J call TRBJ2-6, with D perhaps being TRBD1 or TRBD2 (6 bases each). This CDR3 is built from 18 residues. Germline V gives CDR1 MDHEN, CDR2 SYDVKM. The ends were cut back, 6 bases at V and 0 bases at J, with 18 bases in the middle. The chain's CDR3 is CASSRRGASPSGANVLTF. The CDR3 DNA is TGTGCCAGCAGCCGGAGGGGGGCCTCCCCCTCTGGGGCCAACGTCCTGACTTTC. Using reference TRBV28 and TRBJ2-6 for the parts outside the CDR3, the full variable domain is DVKVTQSSRYLVKRTGEKVFLECVQDMDHENMFWYRQDPGLGLRLIYFSYDVKMKEKGDIPEGYSVSREKKERFSLILESASTNQTSMYLCASSRRGASPSGANVLTFGAGSRLTVL.

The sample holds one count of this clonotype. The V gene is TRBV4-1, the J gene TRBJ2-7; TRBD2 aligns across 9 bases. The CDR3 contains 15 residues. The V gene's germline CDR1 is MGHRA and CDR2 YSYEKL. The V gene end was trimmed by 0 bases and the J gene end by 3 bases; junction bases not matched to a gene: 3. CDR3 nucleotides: TGCGCCAGCAGCCAAGATGAACTAGCGGGCTACGAGCAGTACTTC. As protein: CASSQDELAGYEQYF.

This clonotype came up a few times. Here the CDR3 DNA reads TGCGCCAGCAGCCTAGAGGTAACAGTCTCCTACGAGCAGTACTTC. Translating gives CASSLEVTVSYEQYF. This chain uses TRBV4-3 with TRBJ2-7; D remains unclear. The CDR3 is 15 residues long. CDR1 and CDR2 from the germline V gene are LGHNA and YSLEER. Trimming removed 4 bases from V and 0 bases from J, with 13 bases in between.

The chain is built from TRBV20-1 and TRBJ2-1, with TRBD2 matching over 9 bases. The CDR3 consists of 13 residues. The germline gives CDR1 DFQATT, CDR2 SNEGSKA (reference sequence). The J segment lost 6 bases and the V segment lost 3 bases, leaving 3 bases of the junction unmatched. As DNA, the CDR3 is TGCAGTGCTAGCCTAGCGGGGTTCAATGAGCAGTTCTTC. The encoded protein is CSASLAGFNEQFF.